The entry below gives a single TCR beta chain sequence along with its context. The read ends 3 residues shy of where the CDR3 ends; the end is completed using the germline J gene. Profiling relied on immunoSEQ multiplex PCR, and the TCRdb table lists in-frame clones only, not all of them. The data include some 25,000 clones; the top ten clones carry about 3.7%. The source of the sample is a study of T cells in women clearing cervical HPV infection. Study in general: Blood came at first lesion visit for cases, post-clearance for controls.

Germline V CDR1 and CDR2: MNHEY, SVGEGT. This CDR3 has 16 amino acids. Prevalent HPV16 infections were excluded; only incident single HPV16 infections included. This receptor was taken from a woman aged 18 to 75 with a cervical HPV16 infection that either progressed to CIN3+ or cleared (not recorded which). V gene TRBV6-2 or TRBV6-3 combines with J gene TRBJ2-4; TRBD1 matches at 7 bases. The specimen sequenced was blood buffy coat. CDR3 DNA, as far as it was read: TGTGCCAGCAGCCATTCCGGGACAGAGGGAAAAGAGACT. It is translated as CASSHSGTEGKET. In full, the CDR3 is CASSHSGTEGKETQYF.